This T cell receptor beta chain was recovered during a study of blood T cell repertoires in COVID-19. Study summary: Acute-phase and convalescent COVID-19 samples originated in the United States, Italy and Spain. Sample material is recorded as cDNA or gDNA derived from T cells, B-cell-depleted T cells, or PBMCs.

The CDR3 has 14 amino acids. V was cut by 2 bases and J by 8 bases, with 13 bases left in between. Germline CDR1 and CDR2: SGHTA and FQGTGA. This table comes from immunoSEQ multiplex PCR, and its TCRdb copy is limited to in-frame clones, with some not included. The sample lists about 370,000 clones, around 89% seen once, with roughly 6.8% in the top ten. This sequence was found in a man aged 18 to 35 with active or convalescent COVID-19. This chain connects TRBV7-3 to TRBJ1-3; tentatively, D is TRBD1 (6 bases). Sequenced material: peripheral blood. DNA of the CDR3: TGTGCCAGCAGCTTACAGGGGCCCCTCGACACCATATATTTT. Protein: CASSLQGPLDTIYF.